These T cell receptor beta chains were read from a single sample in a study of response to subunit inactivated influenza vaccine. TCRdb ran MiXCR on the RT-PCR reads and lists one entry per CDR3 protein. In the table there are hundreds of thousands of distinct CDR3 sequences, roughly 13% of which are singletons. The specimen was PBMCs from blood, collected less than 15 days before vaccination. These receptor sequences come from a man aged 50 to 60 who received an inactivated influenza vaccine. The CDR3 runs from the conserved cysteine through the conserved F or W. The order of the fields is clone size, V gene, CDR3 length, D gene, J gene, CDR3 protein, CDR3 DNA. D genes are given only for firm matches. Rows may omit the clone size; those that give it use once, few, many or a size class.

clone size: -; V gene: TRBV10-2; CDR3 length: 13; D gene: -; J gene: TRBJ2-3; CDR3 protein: CATAYSGTDTQYF; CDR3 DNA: TGCGCCACCGCCTACAGTGGCACAGATACGCAGTATTTT
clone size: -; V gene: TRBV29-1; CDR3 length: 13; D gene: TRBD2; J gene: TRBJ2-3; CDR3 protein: CSVRDYNRVTQYF; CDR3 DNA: TGCAGCGTACGGGACTACAACCGGGTTACGCAGTATTTT
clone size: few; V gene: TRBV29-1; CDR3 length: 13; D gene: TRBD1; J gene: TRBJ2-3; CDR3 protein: CSVDGQGTDTQYF; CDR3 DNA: TGCAGCGTTGACGGACAGGGCACAGATACGCAGTATTTT
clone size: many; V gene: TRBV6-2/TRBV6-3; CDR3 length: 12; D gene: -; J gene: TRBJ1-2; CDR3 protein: CASSPAGYGYTF; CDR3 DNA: TGTGCCAGCAGTCCGGCAGGGTATGGCTACACCTTC
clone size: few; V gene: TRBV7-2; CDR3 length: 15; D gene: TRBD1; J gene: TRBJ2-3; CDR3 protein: CASSARDRTTDTQYF; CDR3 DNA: TGTGCCAGCAGCGCCCGGGACAGGACCACAGATACGCAGTATTTT
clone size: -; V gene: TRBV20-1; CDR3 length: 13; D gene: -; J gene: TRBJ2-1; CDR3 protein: CSAPLTSSNEQFF; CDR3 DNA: TGCAGTGCCCCCCTGACTAGTTCTAATGAGCAGTTCTTC
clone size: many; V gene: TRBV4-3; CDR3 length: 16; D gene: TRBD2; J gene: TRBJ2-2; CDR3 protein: CASSRGLAGGPGELFF; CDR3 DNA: TGCGCCAGCAGCCGAGGACTAGCGGGAGGCCCCGGGGAGCTGTTTTTT
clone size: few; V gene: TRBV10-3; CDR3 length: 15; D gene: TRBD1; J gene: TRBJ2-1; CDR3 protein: CAIRSPGQGIEYQFF; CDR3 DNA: TGTGCCATCAGATCCCCGGGACAGGGAATTGAGTATCAGTTCTTC
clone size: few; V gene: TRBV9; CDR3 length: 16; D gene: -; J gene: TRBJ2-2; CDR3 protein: CASSVAGTLNTGELFF; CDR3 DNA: TGTGCCAGCAGCGTAGCCGGGACTTTGAACACCGGGGAGCTGTTTTTT
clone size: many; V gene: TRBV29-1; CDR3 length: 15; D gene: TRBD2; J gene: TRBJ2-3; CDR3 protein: CSVAKLAGFTDTQYF; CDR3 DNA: TGCAGCGTGGCAAAACTAGCGGGATTTACGGATACGCAGTATTTT
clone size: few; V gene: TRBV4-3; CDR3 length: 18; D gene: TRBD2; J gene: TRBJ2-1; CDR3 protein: CASSQEEGLAGGVNEQFF; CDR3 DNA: TGCGCCAGCAGCCAAGAGGAGGGCCTAGCGGGAGGTGTTAATGAGCAGTTCTTC
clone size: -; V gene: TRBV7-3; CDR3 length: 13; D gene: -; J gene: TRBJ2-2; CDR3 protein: CASSSSNTGELFF; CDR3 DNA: TGTGCCAGCAGCTCGTCAAACACCGGGGAGCTGTTTTTT
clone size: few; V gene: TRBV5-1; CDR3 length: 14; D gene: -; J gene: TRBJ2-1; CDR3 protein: CASSLAVLVDEQFF; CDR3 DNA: TGCGCCAGCAGCTTGGCCGTCTTAGTTGATGAGCAGTTCTTC
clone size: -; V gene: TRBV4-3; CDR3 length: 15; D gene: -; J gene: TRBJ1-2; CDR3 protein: CASSQDPGGNYGYTF; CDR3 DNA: TGCGCCAGCAGCCAAGATCCGGGAGGGAACTATGGCTACACCTTC
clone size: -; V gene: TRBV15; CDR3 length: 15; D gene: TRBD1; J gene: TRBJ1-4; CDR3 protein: CATSARTGVYEKLFF; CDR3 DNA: TGTGCCACCAGCGCGCGGACAGGGGTTTATGAAAAACTGTTTTTT
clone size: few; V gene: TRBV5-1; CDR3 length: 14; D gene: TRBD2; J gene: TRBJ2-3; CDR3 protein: CASSLWTSRDTQYF; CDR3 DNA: TGCGCCAGCAGCTTGTGGACTAGCAGAGATACGCAGTATTTT
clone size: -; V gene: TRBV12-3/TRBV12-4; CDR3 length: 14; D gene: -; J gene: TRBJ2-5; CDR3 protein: CASSLGLLSETQYF; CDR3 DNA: TGTGCCAGCAGTTTGGGCCTTCTCTCAGAGACCCAGTACTTC
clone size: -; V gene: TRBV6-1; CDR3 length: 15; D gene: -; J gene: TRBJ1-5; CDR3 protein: CASSEFWGGNQPQHF; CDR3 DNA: TGTGCCAGCAGTGAGTTTTGGGGAGGGAATCAGCCCCAGCATTTT
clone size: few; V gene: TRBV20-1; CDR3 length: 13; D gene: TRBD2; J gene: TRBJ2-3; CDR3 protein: CSADGRNTDTQYF; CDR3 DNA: TGCAGTGCTGACGGGAGGAACACAGATACGCAGTATTTT
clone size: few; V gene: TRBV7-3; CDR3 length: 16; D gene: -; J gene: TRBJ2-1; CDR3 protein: CASSANRGAVYNEQFF; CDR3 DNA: TGTGCCAGCAGCGCGAATAGGGGGGCCGTCTACAATGAGCAGTTCTTC
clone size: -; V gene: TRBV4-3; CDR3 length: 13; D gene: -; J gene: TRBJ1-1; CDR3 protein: CASSLLQNTEAFF; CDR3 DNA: TGCGCCAGCAGCCTCCTACAAAACACTGAAGCTTTCTTT
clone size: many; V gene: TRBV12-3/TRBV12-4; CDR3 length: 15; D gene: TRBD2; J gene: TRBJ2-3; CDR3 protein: CASSPSGRSTDTQYF; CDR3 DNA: TGTGCCAGCAGTCCTAGCGGGAGGTCCACAGATACGCAGTATTTT
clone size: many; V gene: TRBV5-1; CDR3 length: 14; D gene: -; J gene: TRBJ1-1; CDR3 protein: CASSLEGRNTEAFF; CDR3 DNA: TGCGCCAGCAGCTTGGAGGGCAGGAACACTGAAGCTTTCTTT
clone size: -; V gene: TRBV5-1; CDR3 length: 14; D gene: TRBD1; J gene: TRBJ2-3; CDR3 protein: CASSLRRGQDTQYF; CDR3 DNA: TGCGCCAGCAGCCTGAGAAGGGGGCAAGATACGCAGTATTTT
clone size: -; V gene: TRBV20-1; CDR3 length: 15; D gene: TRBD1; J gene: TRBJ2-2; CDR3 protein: CSALSGQGAGGELFF; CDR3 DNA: TGCAGTGCCCTATCCGGACAGGGGGCAGGCGGGGAGCTGTTTTTT
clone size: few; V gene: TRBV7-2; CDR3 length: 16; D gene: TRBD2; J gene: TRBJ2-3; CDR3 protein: CASSLYRGGRDHTQYF; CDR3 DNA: TGTGCCAGCAGCTTATACAGGGGCGGGAGGGATCATACGCAGTATTTT
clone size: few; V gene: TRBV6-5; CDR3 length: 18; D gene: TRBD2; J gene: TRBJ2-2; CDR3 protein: CASSYRYPGLAGTGELFF; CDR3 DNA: TGTGCCAGCAGTTACCGCTACCCGGGACTAGCGGGTACCGGGGAGCTGTTTTTT
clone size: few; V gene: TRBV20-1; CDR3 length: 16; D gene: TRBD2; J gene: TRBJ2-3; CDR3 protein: CSARLGLATATDTQYF; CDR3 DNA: TGCAGTGCTAGGCTTGGACTAGCGACCGCGACAGATACGCAGTATTTT
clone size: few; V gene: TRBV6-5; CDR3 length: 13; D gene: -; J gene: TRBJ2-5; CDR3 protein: CASSYGRQETQYF; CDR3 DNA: TGTGCCAGCAGTTACGGGCGACAAGAGACCCAGTACTTC
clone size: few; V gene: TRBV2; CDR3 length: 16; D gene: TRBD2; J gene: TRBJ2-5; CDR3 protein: CASAVAGGPGQETQYF; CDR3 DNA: TGTGCCAGCGCGGTAGCGGGAGGGCCGGGGCAAGAGACCCAGTACTTC
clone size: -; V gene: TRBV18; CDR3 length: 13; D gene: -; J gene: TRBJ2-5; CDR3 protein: CASLVSTGETQYF; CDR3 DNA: TGTGCCAGCTTAGTGTCCACGGGGGAGACCCAGTACTTC
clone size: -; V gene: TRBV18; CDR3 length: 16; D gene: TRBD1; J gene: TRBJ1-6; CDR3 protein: CASSSGTGGTGSPLHF; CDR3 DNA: TGTGCCAGCTCATCCGGGACAGGGGGCACCGGTTCACCCCTCCACTTT
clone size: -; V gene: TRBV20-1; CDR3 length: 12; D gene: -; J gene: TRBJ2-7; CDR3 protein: CSARHEGYEQYF; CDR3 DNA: TGCAGTGCTAGGCATGAGGGCTACGAGCAGTACTTC
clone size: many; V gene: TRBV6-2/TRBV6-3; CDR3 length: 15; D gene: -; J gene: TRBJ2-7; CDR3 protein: CASSILGGQSYEQYF; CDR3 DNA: TGTGCCAGCAGCATACTGGGTGGCCAATCCTACGAGCAGTACTTC
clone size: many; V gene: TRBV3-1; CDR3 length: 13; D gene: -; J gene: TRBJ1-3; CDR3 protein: CASSQGTGYTIYF; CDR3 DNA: TGTGCCAGCAGCCAAGGAACGGGGTACACCATATATTTT
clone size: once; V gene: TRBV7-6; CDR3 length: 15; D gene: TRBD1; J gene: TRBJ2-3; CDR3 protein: CASRMTGGLKDTQYF; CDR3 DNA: TGTGCCAGCAGGATGACAGGGGGCCTAAAAGATACGCAGTATTTT
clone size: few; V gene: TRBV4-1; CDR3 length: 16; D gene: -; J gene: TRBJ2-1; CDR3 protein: CASSGRQASSYNEQFF; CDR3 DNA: TGCGCCAGCAGCGGACGACAGGCGAGCTCCTACAATGAGCAGTTCTTC
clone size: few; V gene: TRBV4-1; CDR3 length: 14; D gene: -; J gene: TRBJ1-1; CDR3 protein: CASSPGRVNTEAFF; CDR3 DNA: TGCGCCAGCAGCCCCGGTAGGGTGAACACTGAAGCTTTCTTT
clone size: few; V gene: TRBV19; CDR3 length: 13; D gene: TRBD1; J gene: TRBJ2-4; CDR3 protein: CASSTTGVNIQYF; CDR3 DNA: TGTGCCAGTAGTACTACAGGGGTAAACATTCAGTACTTC
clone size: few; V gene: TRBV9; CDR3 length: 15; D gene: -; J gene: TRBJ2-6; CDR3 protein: CASSVGPSGANVLTF; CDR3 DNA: TGTGCCAGCAGCGTAGGACCCTCTGGGGCCAACGTCCTGACTTTC
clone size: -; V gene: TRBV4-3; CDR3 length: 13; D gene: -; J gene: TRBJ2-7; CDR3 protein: CASSKDLAREQYF; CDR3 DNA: TGCGCCAGCAGCAAAGACCTAGCACGAGAGCAGTACTTC
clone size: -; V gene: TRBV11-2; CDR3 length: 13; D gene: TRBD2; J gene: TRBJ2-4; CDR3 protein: CASSSSGPNIQYF; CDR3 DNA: TGTGCCAGCAGCTCTAGCGGACCAAACATTCAGTACTTC
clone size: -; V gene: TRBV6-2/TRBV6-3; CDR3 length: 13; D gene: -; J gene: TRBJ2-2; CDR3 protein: CASSYVTTGELFF; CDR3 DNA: TGTGCCAGCAGTTACGTGACCACCGGGGAGCTGTTTTTT
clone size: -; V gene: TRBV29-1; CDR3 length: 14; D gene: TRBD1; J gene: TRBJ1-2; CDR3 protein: CSGGTGGAFYGYTF; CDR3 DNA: TGCAGCGGCGGGACAGGGGGCGCTTTCTATGGCTACACCTTC
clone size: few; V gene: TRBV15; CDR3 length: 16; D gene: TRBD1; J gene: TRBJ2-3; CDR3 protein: CATSSYRGQGTDTQYF; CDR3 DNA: TGTGCCACCAGCAGTTACAGGGGGCAAGGCACAGATACGCAGTATTTT
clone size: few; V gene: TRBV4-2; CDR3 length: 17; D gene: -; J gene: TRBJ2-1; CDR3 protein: CASSQDDLLSSYNEQFF; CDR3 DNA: TGTGCCAGCAGCCAAGATGACCTCTTAAGCTCCTACAATGAGCAGTTCTTC